The entry that follows covers one T cell receptor (beta chain) sequence. The data originate from a study of blood T cell repertoires in COVID-19. As originally analysed: How many nucleated cells were present was estimated from reference gene primer amplification. This table comes from immunoSEQ multiplex PCR, and its TCRdb copy is limited to in-frame clones, with some not included. V and J calls and clone size come straight from that table; D and trimming were deduced from the DNA. The sample lists around 81,000 clones, about 90% occurring once. V lost 2 bases, J lost 2 bases, and 8 bases stayed unmatched. CDR1 is SGHDT and CDR2 is YYEEEE in the germline V gene. This CDR3 has 16 amino acids.

The sequenced material came from peripheral blood. The J gene is TRBJ1-2, the V gene TRBV5-6; 8 nucleotides line up with TRBD1. This clonotype was obtained from a woman older than 75 with acute or convalescent COVID-19. As DNA, the CDR3 is TGTGCCAGCAGCTTTGCTCAGGGACAGGACAACTATGGCTACACCTTC. Translation: CASSFAQGQDNYGYTF.